The sequence of this T cell receptor (beta chain) was determined in a study of cytotoxic CD8 clonotypes in ibrutinib-treated CLL. Assay: immunoSEQ multiplex PCR; the TCRdb copy retains only in-frame clones and omits some. The sample lists roughly 42,000 clones, over 60% occurring once. The sequencing used PBMCs, collected after 24 months of ibrutinib treatment. The sequence was obtained from a human donor with chronic lymphocytic leukemia.

CDR3 DNA: TGTGCCAGCAGCATATCACAGGGGATACTATGGTCGGAAAAACTGTTTTTT. Amino acid sequence: CASSISQGILWSEKLFF. This chain uses TRBV7-9 with TRBJ1-4; 7 bases agree with TRBD1. V lost 5 bases and J lost 8; bases outside the gene matches: 17. This CDR3 is 17 amino acids long. Germline V gene data show CDR1 as SEHNR and CDR2 as FQNEAQ (reference sequence).